The rows below give T cell receptor beta chains drawn from one sample of a study of identical twins. TCRdb fed the 5' RACE reads into MiXCR, producing one record per CDR3 protein. The repertoire has 750,000 to 950,000 distinct CDR3 sequences, approximately 13% of them found once; the top ten carry 1.5% to 2%. These same data were also listed under a study on yellow fever vaccine responses in identical twins.

What was sequenced was PBMCs. The receptor set was obtained from a woman under 30 in good health. Each CDR3 is given with its conserved first and last residue. D genes are given only for firm matches. Clone size appears in some rows only: once, few, many, or a class for an expanded clone.

>16|TRBD2|few|TRBJ2-2|TRBV3-1
CASSHIGRKNTGELFF
TGTGCCAGCAGCCACATCGGGAGGAAGAACACCGGGGAGCTGTTTTTT
>15|TRBD2|NA|TRBJ2-3|TRBV28
CARPGLAASTDTQYF
TGTGCCAGACCGGGACTAGCGGCAAGCACAGATACGCAGTATTTT
>13|NA|many|TRBJ2-1|TRBV18
CASSPGPSNEQFF
TGTGCCAGCTCACCCGGGCCGAGCAATGAGCAGTTCTTC
>13|NA|NA|TRBJ2-3|TRBV6-2/TRBV6-3
CASMTGFTDTQYF
TGTGCCAGCATGACAGGTTTCACAGATACGCAGTATTTT
>15|NA|NA|TRBJ2-1|TRBV19
CASSIRVGAESREFF
TGTGCCAGTAGTATCCGAGTGGGGGCCGAGTCAAGGGAGTTCTTC
>13|TRBD1|NA|TRBJ1-5|TRBV29-1
CSAMTGSNQPQHF
TGCAGCGCTATGACAGGGAGCAATCAGCCCCAGCATTTT
>19|NA|few|TRBJ2-3|TRBV7-6
CASSLTLPRTQGSTDTQYF
TGTGCCAGCAGCTTAACCTTACCAAGGACCCAGGGCTCCACAGATACGCAGTATTTT
>14|NA|NA|TRBJ1-1|TRBV4-1
CASNGAPMNTEAFF
TGCGCCAGCAACGGGGCGCCTATGAACACTGAAGCTTTCTTT
>13|NA|few|TRBJ1-2|TRBV12-3/TRBV12-4
CASTPDEVSGYTF
TGTGCCAGCACCCCTGACGAGGTGAGCGGCTACACCTTC
>17|NA|few|TRBJ1-1|TRBV5-1
CASSFKDSVNLNTEVFF
TGCGCCAGCAGCTTCAAGGATTCAGTAAATTTGAACACTGAAGTTTTCTTT
>13|NA|once|TRBJ2-7|TRBV13
CASGLGPGYEQYF
TGTGCCAGCGGTCTGGGGCCGGGGTACGAGCAGTACTTC
>14|NA|NA|TRBJ2-4|TRBV12-3/TRBV12-4
CASSKQGAPNIQYF
TGTGCCAGCAGTAAACAGGGCGCCCCAAACATTCAGTACTTC
>13|TRBD1|few|TRBJ2-3|TRBV20-1
CSARSRGLDTQYF
TGCAGTGCTAGGTCCAGGGGGCTTGATACGCAGTATTTT
>13|NA|NA|TRBJ1-1|TRBV10-3
CAISGARNTEAFF
TGTGCCATCAGCGGGGCGAGGAACACTGAAGCTTTCTTT
>17|TRBD1|NA|TRBJ2-6|TRBV6-2/TRBV6-3
CASSGDSANSGANVLTF
TGTGCCAGCTCTGGGGACAGCGCGAACTCTGGGGCCAACGTCCTGACTTTC
>15|TRBD1|few|TRBJ2-4|TRBV28
CASSKTGVGADIQYF
TGTGCCAGCAGCAAGACAGGGGTCGGTGCGGACATTCAGTACTTC
>16|NA|few|TRBJ2-3|TRBV4-1
CASSQEAAPYTDTQYF
TGCGCCAGCAGCCAAGAGGCGGCCCCATACACAGATACGCAGTATTTT
>14|NA|few|TRBJ1-1|TRBV3-1
CASGLGQTNTEAFF
TGTGCCAGCGGGCTAGGGCAGACGAACACTGAAGCTTTCTTT
>15|NA|NA|TRBJ2-5|TRBV12-3/TRBV12-4
CASSLGSGSRETQYF
TGTGCCAGCAGTTTAGGTTCAGGTTCGCGGGAGACCCAGTACTTC
>15|NA|many|TRBJ1-4|TRBV5-1
CASSLAGQTNEKLFF
TGCGCCAGCAGCTTGGCCGGACAGACCAATGAAAAACTGTTTTTT
>17|NA|NA|TRBJ2-7|TRBV3-1
CASSPDLRASGTNEQYF
TGTGCCAGCAGCCCGGACCTCCGGGCCTCGGGAACTAACGAGCAGTACTTC
>13|NA|NA|TRBJ2-7|TRBV2
CASSSIFSYEQYF
TGTGCCAGCAGCTCGATCTTTAGCTACGAGCAGTACTTC
>19|NA|few|TRBJ2-3|TRBV12-3/TRBV12-4
CASSFGAGPLHLSTDTQYF
TGTGCCAGCAGTTTTGGTGCAGGCCCCCTCCACCTGTCCACAGATACGCAGTATTTT
>14|TRBD1|few|TRBJ2-7|TRBV5-1
CASSLWDSGYEQYF
TGCGCCAGCAGCCTGTGGGACAGCGGCTACGAGCAGTACTTC
>13|NA|few|TRBJ2-5|TRBV4-1
CASSQVVVETQYF
TGCGCCAGCAGCCAAGTTGTAGTAGAGACCCAGTACTTC
>15|TRBD2|few|TRBJ2-3|TRBV2
CASRQLAGGLDTQYF
TGTGCCAGCAGACAACTAGCGGGGGGGCTTGATACGCAGTATTTT
>16|NA|NA|TRBJ2-5|TRBV7-8
CASSLAPTEYQETQYF
TGTGCCAGCAGCTTAGCTCCGACAGAATATCAAGAGACCCAGTACTTC
>14|NA|few|TRBJ2-5|TRBV7-9
CASSLRAVRETQYF
TGTGCCAGCAGCTTAAGGGCGGTCCGGGAGACCCAGTACTTC
>16|NA|NA|TRBJ1-1|TRBV4-1
CASSRASMGVNTEAFF
TGCGCCAGCAGCCGGGCTAGCATGGGGGTGAACACTGAAGCTTTCTTT
>14|NA|few|TRBJ2-3|TRBV6-5
CASRLHRGGDTQYF
TGTGCCAGCAGATTACACAGAGGGGGAGATACGCAGTATTTT
>15|TRBD2|NA|TRBJ2-7|TRBV7-9
CASSPASGRADEQYF
TGTGCCAGCAGCCCCGCTAGCGGGAGGGCCGACGAGCAGTACTTC
>15|TRBD1|NA|TRBJ2-5|TRBV20-1
CSARAGTGAQETQYF
TGCAGTGCTAGGGCCGGGACAGGGGCCCAAGAGACCCAGTACTTC
>15|TRBD2|few|TRBJ2-1|TRBV5-1
CASSPQGLAGDEQFF
TGCGCCAGCAGCCCGCAGGGACTAGCGGGAGATGAGCAGTTCTTC
>16|NA|NA|TRBJ2-6|TRBV3-1
CASSQVKGTGANVLTF
TGTGCCAGCAGCCAAGTAAAGGGTACTGGGGCCAACGTCCTGACTTTC
>17|TRBD2|NA|TRBJ2-5|TRBV3-1
CASSQDRAAGESETQYF
TGTGCCAGCAGCCAAGATCGGGCGGCGGGGGAGTCAGAGACCCAGTACTTC
>17|TRBD2|NA|TRBJ2-4|TRBV28
CASSSHQGGRAKNIQYF
TGTGCCAGCAGTTCCCACCAGGGCGGGAGAGCCAAAAACATTCAGTACTTC
>17|NA|few|TRBJ2-5|TRBV3-1
CASSHQGTGIFLETQYF
TGTGCCAGCAGCCATCAGGGAACAGGGATTTTCCTAGAGACCCAGTACTTC
>13|NA|few|TRBJ2-3|TRBV27
CATLLLNTDTQYF
TGTGCCACCCTCCTCTTAAACACAGATACGCAGTATTTT
>15|TRBD2|few|TRBJ2-1|TRBV9
CASSSLKTSGGEQFF
TGTGCCAGCAGTTCTTTAAAGACATCGGGGGGGGAGCAGTTCTTC
>15|NA|many|TRBJ2-1|TRBV12-3/TRBV12-4
CASRYTVVPYNEQFF
TGTGCCAGCAGGTATACCGTAGTACCCTACAATGAGCAGTTCTTC
>13|NA|few|TRBJ2-3|TRBV28
CASSLSHTDTQYF
TGTGCCAGCAGTTTAAGCCACACAGATACGCAGTATTTT
>15|NA|few|TRBJ2-7|TRBV5-5
CASSLAWGASYEQYF
TGTGCCAGCAGCTTGGCCTGGGGGGCGAGCTACGAGCAGTACTTC
>15|NA|NA|TRBJ1-2|TRBV27
CASSLSPRDGYGYTF
TGTGCCAGCAGTTTATCCCCAAGGGACGGCTATGGCTACACCTTC
>13|NA|few|TRBJ2-1|TRBV7-9
CASSLGLGGEQFF
TGTGCCAGCAGCTTAGGCTTAGGGGGTGAGCAGTTCTTC
>14|TRBD2|few|TRBJ2-3|TRBV20-1
CSARLAGFGDTQYF
TGCAGTGCTAGACTAGCGGGGTTTGGTGATACGCAGTATTTT
>15|NA|NA|TRBJ1-2|TRBV6-1
CASSRSDGLLYGYTF
TGTGCCAGCAGTAGATCGGACGGATTACTTTATGGCTACACCTTC
>16|NA|many|TRBJ1-1|TRBV6-5
CASSYSIQGLNTEAFF
TGTGCCAGCAGTTACTCCATACAGGGACTGAACACTGAAGCTTTCTTT
>15|NA|many|TRBJ2-1|TRBV12-3/TRBV12-4
CASSTRQWVQDEQFF
TGTGCCAGCAGCACAAGACAGTGGGTTCAGGATGAGCAGTTCTTC
>16|NA|NA|TRBJ2-7|TRBV5-1
CASSLAAGPLLYEQYF
TGCGCCAGCAGCTTGGCGGCAGGTCCGTTACTCTACGAGCAGTACTTC
>14|NA|NA|TRBJ2-2|TRBV24-1
CATRDFGNTGELFF
TGTGCCACCAGGGATTTTGGGAACACCGGGGAGCTGTTTTTT
>13|NA|NA|TRBJ2-1|TRBV6-9
CASSYSQEWVQFF
TGTGCCAGCAGTTATTCTCAGGAGTGGGTGCAGTTCTTC
>17|TRBD1|NA|TRBJ1-1|TRBV7-9
CASSLSRDRGPKTEAFF
TGTGCCAGCAGCTTGTCCCGGGACAGGGGGCCGAAAACTGAAGCTTTCTTT
>21|TRBD1|NA|TRBJ2-2|TRBV11-1
CASSLGRDRGRETANTGELFF
TGTGCCAGCAGCTTAGGCCGGGACAGGGGGCGAGAAACTGCGAACACCGGGGAGCTGTTTTTT
>16|TRBD2|NA|TRBJ2-2|TRBV28
CASSFPTSGSTGELFF
TGTGCCAGCAGTTTCCCGACTAGCGGGAGTACCGGGGAGCTGTTTTTT